Listed here is a single TCR beta chain. These data come from a study of blood T cells in healthy people across ages. The CDR3 loop spans 13 amino acids. The V and J ends lost 3 bases and 1 base, in that order; junction bases with no gene match: 2. Germline V CDR1 and CDR2: DFQATT, SNEGSKA (reference sequence). A second about 6 to 12 cycle PCR used barcoded and J-beta primers. Using its own MiXCR run on the 5' RACE reads, TCRdb lists one record per CDR3 protein. The sample lists some 1 million distinct CDR3 sequences; 45% were seen once. Sequencing input: blood. The V and J genes are TRBV20-1 and TRBJ1-1; 7 bases match TRBD1. The TCR was taken from a woman aged 55-75 years in good health. The CDR3, as DNA: TGCAGTGCTAGGGACAGGCAGAACACTGAAGCTTTCTTT. It encodes CSARDRQNTEAFF.